A few counts support the clone carrying this TCR beta chain. CDR3 length: 11 residues. The ends were cut back, 10 bases at V and 1 base at J, with 5 bases in the middle. The data belong to a study of T cells after yellow fever vaccination. TCRdb ran MiXCR on the 5' RACE reads and lists one entry per CDR3 protein. The sample contains around 260,000 distinct CDR3 sequences, around 5.2% of which appear only once. V is TRBV12-3 or TRBV12-4 and J is TRBJ2-1, with no clear D. Sequenced here: CD4+ T cells sorted from PBMCs, sampled on the day of the yellow fever booster vaccination. This receptor was obtained from a man aged 18 to 35 who received the YFV17D yellow fever vaccine. In DNA form, the CDR3 reads TGTGCCACAGGTTCCTACAATGAGCAGTTCTTC. It specifies CATGSYNEQFF.